This TCR beta chain is drawn from a study of shared clonotypes between healthy human individuals. Data came from immunoSEQ multiplex PCR; TCRdb stores just in-frame clones and leaves some out. The sample holds 600,000 to 750,000 clones; 72% are singletons and the top ten take about 2%. Trimming took off 6 bases at V and 0 bases at J, with 17 bases between the two ends. The CDR3 covers 15 residues. Per germline, CDR1 SQVTM and CDR2 ANQGSEA. The sample taken for sequencing was memory CD4+ T cells sorted from blood. Indicated subset: CD45RA-negative fraction. The rearrangement joins TRBV29-1 to TRBJ1-2; D call uncertain. The receptor comes from a woman aged 25 to 39 in good health. The CDR3 spells CSVRTPFLSNYGYTF. CDR3 coding DNA: TGCAGCGTCCGAACACCATTCCTTTCTAACTATGGCTACACCTTC.